This T cell receptor (beta chain) appears in the sequencing data of a study of shared clonotypes between healthy human individuals. Researchers ran the assay at a deep level. The method was immunoSEQ multiplex PCR; TCRdb's version includes in-frame clones alone and lacks a portion of them. Altogether roughly 2,000,000 clones are present, just over 90% being singletons, with the ten largest covering more than 1.5%. The germline V gene encodes CDR1 SEHNR and CDR2 FQNEAQ (reference sequence). This CDR3 has 14 amino acids. V was trimmed by 4 bases and J by 3 bases, leaving 12 bases between them. Naivety among CD8 cells was defined by CD45RO negativity and positive CCR7 selection, thereby excluding terminally differentiated effector memory CD45RA+ cells.

The sequencing sample was made of naive CD8+ T cells from PBMCs. V is TRBV7-9 and J is TRBJ1-1; no definite D call. This receptor was taken from a man between 18 and 35 years old in good health. Some clones in this sample may be carry-over from other donors' samples. The CDR3 nucleotides read TGTGCCAGCAGCTCGCAGTGGGAGTACACTGAAGCTTTCTTT. It encodes CASSSQWEYTEAFF.